This T cell receptor (beta chain) was identified in a study of blood T cell repertoires in COVID-19. This clone showed up just once. Profiling relied on immunoSEQ multiplex PCR, and the TCRdb table lists in-frame clones only, not all of them. The sample records around 270,000 clones, approximately 85% being singletons. The CDR3 extends over 13 amino acids. With 5 bases clipped from V and 8 bases from J, the junction kept 7 bases outside the gene matches. Per germline, CDR1 MDHEN and CDR2 SYDVKM. The sample was peripheral blood. This TCR came from a human donor with COVID-19, enrolled during active disease. The donor label of this sample is uncertain. V gene TRBV28 combines with J gene TRBJ1-2, with 8 bases that match TRBD1. CDR3 residues: CASSEDRAGGYTF. In nucleotides, the CDR3 is TGTGCCAGCAGTGAGGACAGGGCTGGAGGCTACACCTTC.